This TCR beta chain emerged from a study of CD8 T cells in Susac syndrome. Findings and caveats of the study: The study's TCR sequencing and HLA analysis drew on a certain number of individuals. That number was acknowledged as relatively small.

Sequencing targeted TCR beta in blood CD8+ and CD4+ T cells. The TEMRA cells underwent FACS enrichment, while the CD8+ and CD4+ T cells underwent negative isolation. As to this clonotype: What it binds is unknown.

The V gene end was trimmed by 3 bases and the J gene end by 5 bases; junction bases not matched to a gene: 8. The CDR3 contains 14 residues. From germline, CDR1 is DFQATT and CDR2 SNEGSKA (reference sequence). Reverse transcription used roughly 0.45 to 1 ug RNA and random hexamers. Amplification of TCR beta CDR3 by immunoSEQ multiplex PCR spanned 54 Vbeta and 13 Jbeta. TCRdb re-analysed the immunoSEQ multiplex PCR reads in MiXCR, keeping a single row per CDR3 protein. This table holds 200,000 to 250,000 distinct CDR3 sequences, more than 85% found once. This TCR was sampled from a human donor with multiple sclerosis. This chain joins TRBV20-1 and TRBJ2-5; TRBD1 matches at 8 bases. Sequences were obtained from CD4+ T cells from PBMCs. The CDR3 reads CSASGQGREETQYF. The CDR3 nucleotides are TGCAGTGCTAGCGGACAGGGAAGGGAGGAGACCCAGTACTTC.